This entry is about one TCR beta chain. The record originates from a study of blood T cell repertoires in COVID-19. Study-wide background: The cDNA or gDNA used as material had been derived from T cells, B-cell-depleted T cells, or PBMCs.

Looked up from germline, CDR1 is MGHDK and CDR2 is SYGVNS. This CDR3 region has 14 residues. Trimming took off 2 bases at V and 7 bases at J, with 9 bases between the two ends. Original processing notes: Nucleated cell counts were estimated from reference gene primer amplification. Profiling relied on immunoSEQ multiplex PCR, and the TCRdb table lists in-frame clones only, not all of them. V, J and clone size were drawn from that table, and D and trimming were deduced from the DNA. The table has about 170,000 clones, 87% seen once. This chain connects TRBV25-1 to TRBJ1-6; D not resolved. The receptor's source is a man aged 18 to 29 with active or convalescent COVID-19. The sample taken for sequencing was peripheral blood. In nucleotides, the CDR3 is TGTGCCAGCAGTGAACCCGCAGGAAATTCACCCCTCCACTTT. Amino acid sequence: CASSEPAGNSPLHF.